The source of this T cell receptor beta chain is a study of T cells in Graves' hyperthyroidism and ophthalmopathy. Study context: Peripheral blood was secured at the point of initial diagnosis, before any treatment.

Ahead of any ophthalmopathy symptoms, the blood sample was obtained at the first diagnosis of hyperthyroidism. The investigators amplified TCR beta CDR3 regions from RNA transcripts. HTBI primers were employed in a first-round RT-PCR of the TCR CDR3. TCRdb re-derived calls from the multiplex PCR reads in MiXCR, one entry per CDR3 protein. This sample has 280,000 or so distinct CDR3 sequences, with approximately 16% found just once. In germline, CDR1 is MNHEY, CDR2 SMNVEV (reference sequence). V lost 11 bases and J lost 7, with 20 bases in between. The CDR3 runs to 13 residues. This clonotype was found a few times. This sequence may be a read error, since a much larger clone differs from it by one base.

V gene TRBV27 combines with J gene TRBJ1-2, with TRBD1 as a possible D gene (5 bases). The TCR originated in a woman aged 50 to 65 with Graves' hyperthyroidism that later progressed to Graves' ophthalmopathy. Input material: blood. The CDR3 nucleotides are TGTGCCGGTCCCACGGGGGACTCTTGTGGCTACACCTTC. It yields the protein CAGPTGDSCGYTF.